This TCR beta chain was found in a study of siplizumab effects on memory and regulatory T cells. TCRdb keeps only in-frame clones here, not all; method: immunoSEQ multiplex PCR. The data contain about 100,000 clones, more than 85% of them singletons. V was clipped by 4 bases and J by 7 bases, with 12 bases between them. Germline loops: CDR1 SGDLS, CDR2 YYNGEE. This CDR3 is built from 13 residues. Sequencing was performed on Tregs sorted from blood. The chain recombines TRBV9 with TRBJ2-1, with a weak D call TRBD2 (5 bases). The receptor was isolated from a human donor in good health. Written as DNA, the CDR3 is TGTGCCAGCAGCCCGGACTCACAGAATGAGCAGTTCTTC. It yields the protein CASSPDSQNEQFF.